This T cell receptor (beta chain) stems from a study of cytomegalovirus exposure and HLA in healthy donors. Whole-study context: In terms of ancestry, the Caucasian-associated cluster contained 75% to 90% of the roughly 400 genotyped donors.

Study-level results: A likely sequencing artifact accounted for one observed cluster of highly shared sequence variants. Earlier findings revealed that most TCR beta V segments proved productive either about 87% or about 30% of the time.

CDR3 length: 14 amino acids. Germline CDR1 is SGHDT and CDR2 is YYEEEE. V lost 4 bases and J lost 3, with 14 bases in between. Comments on this clone: What it binds is unknown.

PCR primers comprised 60 Vbeta and 13 Jbeta primers. Sequenced by immunoSEQ multiplex PCR; TCRdb stores in-frame clones only, minus some. The sample consists of 200,000 or so clones, approximately 80% of them appearing once. Sequencing input: PBMCs. This sequence joins TRBV5-6 and TRBJ2-7, with a tentative D call TRBD2 (6 bases). The receptor's source is a man aged 50 to 60 in good health and CMV-seronegative. The DNA of the CDR3 is TGTGCCAGCAGCCCGGGAGTTGCCGACTACGAGCAGTACTTC. Translation gives CASSPGVADYEQYF.